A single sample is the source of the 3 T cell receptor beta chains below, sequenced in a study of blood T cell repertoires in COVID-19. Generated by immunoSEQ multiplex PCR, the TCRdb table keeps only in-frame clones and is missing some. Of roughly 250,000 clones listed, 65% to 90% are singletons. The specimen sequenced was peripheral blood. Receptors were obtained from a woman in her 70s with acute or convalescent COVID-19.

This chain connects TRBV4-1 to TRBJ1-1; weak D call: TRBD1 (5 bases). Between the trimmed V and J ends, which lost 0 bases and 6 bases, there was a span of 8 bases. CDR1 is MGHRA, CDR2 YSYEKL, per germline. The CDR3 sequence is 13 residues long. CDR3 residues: CASSQDSRAEAFF. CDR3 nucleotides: TGCGCCAGCAGCCAAGACAGCAGGGCTGAAGCTTTCTTT.

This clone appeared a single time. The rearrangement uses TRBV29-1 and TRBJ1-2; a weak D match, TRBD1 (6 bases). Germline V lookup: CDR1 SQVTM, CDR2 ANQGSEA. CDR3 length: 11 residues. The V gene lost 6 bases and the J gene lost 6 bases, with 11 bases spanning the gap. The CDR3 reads CSVQGADGYTF. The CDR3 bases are TGCAGCGTACAGGGAGCGGATGGCTACACCTTC.

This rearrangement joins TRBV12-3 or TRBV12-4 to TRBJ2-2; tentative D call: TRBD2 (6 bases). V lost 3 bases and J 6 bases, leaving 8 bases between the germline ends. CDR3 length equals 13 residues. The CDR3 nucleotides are TGTGCCAGCAGTTTTTCTAGCGCCGGGGAGCTGTTTTTT. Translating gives CASSFSSAGELFF.